This T cell receptor beta chain emerged from a study of siplizumab effects on memory and regulatory T cells. Trimming took 3 bases from V and 6 from J, leaving 11 bases between them. This CDR3 region has 13 residues. Germline values: CDR1 SNHLY, CDR2 FYNNEI. Notes on this clone: No antigen is known for it.

Study outcomes and limitations: Suppressive capability of dividing Tregs from siplizumab cultures went unverified. Phenotypic classification as naive or memory proved unattainable for roughly 75-95% of proliferating CD4+ or CD8+ clones.

Sequencing was performed with immunoSEQ multiplex PCR; in TCRdb, only in-frame clones are kept and a portion is missing. The table shows more than 45,000 clones, with approximately 97% occurring only once. The gene calls are TRBV2 and TRBJ1-1; D ambiguous. The receptor's source is a human donor in good health. The sample comprised naive CD4+ T cells sorted from blood. In DNA, the CDR3 is TGTGCCAGCAGTGACTCTGTCACCCCTGAAGCTTTCTTT. This encodes CASSDSVTPEAFF.